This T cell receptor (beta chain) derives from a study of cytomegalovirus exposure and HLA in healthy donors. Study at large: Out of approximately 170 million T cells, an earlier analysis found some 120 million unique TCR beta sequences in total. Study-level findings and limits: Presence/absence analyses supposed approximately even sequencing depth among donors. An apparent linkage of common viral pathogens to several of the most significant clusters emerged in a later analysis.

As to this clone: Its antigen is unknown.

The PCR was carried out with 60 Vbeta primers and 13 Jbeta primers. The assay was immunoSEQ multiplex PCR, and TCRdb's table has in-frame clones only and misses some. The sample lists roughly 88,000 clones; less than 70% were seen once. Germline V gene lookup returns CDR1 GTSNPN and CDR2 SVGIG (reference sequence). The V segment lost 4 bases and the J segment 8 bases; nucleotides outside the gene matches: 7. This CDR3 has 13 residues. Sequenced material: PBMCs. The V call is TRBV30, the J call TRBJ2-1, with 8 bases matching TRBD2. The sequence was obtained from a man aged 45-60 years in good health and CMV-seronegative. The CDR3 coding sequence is TGTGCCTGGAAAAATCCGGGGGGGCATGAGCAGTTCTTC. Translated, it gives CAWKNPGGHEQFF. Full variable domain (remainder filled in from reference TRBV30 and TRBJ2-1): SQTIHQWPATLVQPVGSPLSLECTVEGTSNPNLYWYRQAAGRGLQLLFYSVGIGQISSEVPQNLSASRPQDRQFILSSKKLLLSDSGFYLCAWKNPGGHEQFFGPGTRLTVL.